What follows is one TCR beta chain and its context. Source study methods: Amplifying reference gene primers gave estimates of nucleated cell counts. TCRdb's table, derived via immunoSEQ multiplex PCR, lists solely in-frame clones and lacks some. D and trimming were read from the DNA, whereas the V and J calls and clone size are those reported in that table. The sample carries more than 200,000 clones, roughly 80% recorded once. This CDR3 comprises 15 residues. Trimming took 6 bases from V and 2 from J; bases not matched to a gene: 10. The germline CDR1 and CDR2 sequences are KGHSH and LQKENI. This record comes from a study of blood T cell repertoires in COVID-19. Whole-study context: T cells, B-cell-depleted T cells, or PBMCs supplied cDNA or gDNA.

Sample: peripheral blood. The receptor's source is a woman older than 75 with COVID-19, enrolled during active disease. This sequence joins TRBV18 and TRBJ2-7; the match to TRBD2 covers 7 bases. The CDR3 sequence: CASSSGQRGPYEQYF. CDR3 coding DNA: TGTGCCAGCTCTTCAGGGCAGCGGGGTCCCTACGAGCAGTACTTC.